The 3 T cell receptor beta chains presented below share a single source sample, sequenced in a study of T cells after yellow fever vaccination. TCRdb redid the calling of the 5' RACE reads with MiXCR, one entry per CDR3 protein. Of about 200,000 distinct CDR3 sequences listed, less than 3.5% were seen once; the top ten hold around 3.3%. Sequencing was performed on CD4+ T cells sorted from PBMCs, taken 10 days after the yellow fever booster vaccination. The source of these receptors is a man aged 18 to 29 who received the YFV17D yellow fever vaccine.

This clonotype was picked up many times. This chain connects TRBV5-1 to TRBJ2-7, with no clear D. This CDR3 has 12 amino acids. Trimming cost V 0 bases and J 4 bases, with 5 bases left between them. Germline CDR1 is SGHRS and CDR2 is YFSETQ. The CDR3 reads CASSLGEYEQYF. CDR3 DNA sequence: TGCGCCAGCAGCTTGGGCGAATACGAGCAGTACTTC.

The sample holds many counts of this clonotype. CDR3 sequence reads: CASSYSLGRGNSPLHF. For the CDR3, the DNA is TGTGCCAGCAGTTACTCTCTCGGCAGGGGGAATTCACCCCTCCACTTT. This chain joins TRBV6-5 and TRBJ1-6; 7 nucleotides agree with TRBD1. Germline CDR1 is MNHEY and CDR2 is SVGAGI. The V and J ends lost 0 bases and 7 bases, in that order; junction bases with no gene match: 6. CDR3 length equals 16 residues.

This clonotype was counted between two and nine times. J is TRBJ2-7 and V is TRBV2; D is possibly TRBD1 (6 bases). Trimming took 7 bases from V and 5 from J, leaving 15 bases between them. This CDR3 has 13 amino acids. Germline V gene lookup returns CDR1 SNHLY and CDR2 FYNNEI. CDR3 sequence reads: CASIAGDGHEQYF. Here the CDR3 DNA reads TGTGCCAGCATTGCAGGGGATGGACACGAGCAGTACTTC. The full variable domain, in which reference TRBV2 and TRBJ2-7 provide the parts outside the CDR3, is EPEVTQTPSHQVTQMGQEVILRCVPISNHLYFYWYRQILGQKVEFLVSFYNNEISEKSEIFDDQFSVERPDGSNFTLKIRSTKLEDSAMYFCASIAGDGHEQYFGPGTRLTVT.